The present entry profiles one T cell receptor beta chain with its context. The entry originates in a study of Ad26.COV2.S vaccination and SARS-CoV-2 variants. Sequencing used immunoSEQ multiplex PCR; TCRdb keeps in-frame clones, though not all of them. Of roughly 350,000 clones in the sample, 75% to 90% were seen once. Treatment: over 15 received Ad26.COV2.S at low or high dose, single or two shots; 5 received placebo; per-sample allocation not given. The samples were gathered on day 63 after the first injection of vaccine or placebo. Germline V CDR1 and CDR2: SGHTA, FQGNSA. V shed 5 bases, J shed 9 bases, and the junction held 6 bases outside the gene matches. The CDR3 runs to 15 residues.

The material sequenced was peripheral blood, taken in a trial of Ad26.COV2.S vaccine versus placebo. The chain recombines TRBV7-2 with TRBJ2-1; 14 bases are a match to TRBD2. The source of this sequence is a person aged 18 to 59 who received the Ad26.COV2.S COVID-19 vaccine or a placebo. DNA for the CDR3: TGTGCCAGCAGCCTTGGGACTAGCGGGAGCACTGAGCAGTTCTTC. Translated: CASSLGTSGSTEQFF.